The entry below describes one T cell receptor beta chain. What this receptor recognizes is not known. Base qualities were left out, and no much larger clone turns up one base away. Library preparation employed the immunoSEQ multiplex PCR assay. The multiplex PCR relied on a mix of 60 forward primers for TCR Vbeta segments and 13 reverse primers for TCR Jbeta segments. A multiplex PCR assay on genomic DNA amplified the CDR3 region of rearranged TCR beta genes. The amplified TCR beta libraries were sequenced on the Illumina HiSeq System as 87-base-pair reads. Per the authors' processing: A later analysis counted approximately 74 million unique TCR beta chains across the approximately 700 repertoires, and roughly 10 million of these chains were shared by at least two donors. Raw reads were error-corrected and collapsed into unique sequences by a nearest-neighbor algorithm in which closely related sequences were merged to remove PCR and sequencing errors. V, D and J gene segments were assigned by aligning CDR3 sequences to IMGT reference sequences. For a sequence to be retained, a match of at least six nucleotides was required to both a V gene segment and a J gene segment. Rearrangements were classified as productive when the CDR3 lacked stop codons and remained in frame with V and J, and all other rearrangements were classified as non-productive. Following IMGT convention, CDR3 was defined as the stretch from the second conserved V-encoded cysteine to the conserved J-encoded phenylalanine. The earlier analysis of 550 to 650 of the donors excluded any sequence lacking an unambiguous match to a single V gene segment. An earlier analysis of some 500 of the donors classified V segments as functional when productive rearrangements were above 56.7% and as segregating when the standard deviation between donors was above 5%. A statistical classification framework was developed to diagnose cytomegalovirus status using the catalog of TCR beta chain sequences. In a later analysis, V and J genes were assigned by comparing TCR nucleotide sequences against IMGT/GENE-DB human TR gene sequences. Using the TCRdist pipeline, a later analysis assigned CDR3 sequences along with most-parsimonious VDJ recombination scenarios. In a later analysis, each TCR beta chain was defined by its CDR3 amino acid sequence together with its V-gene family, and reads without a unique V-gene family were excluded. A later analysis removed nearly 600 highly shared, low-generation-probability nucleotide sequences to deal with suspected cross-contamination and a sequencing artifact. A later analysis calculated a clonal expansion index for each public chain from normalized within-repertoire ranks of inferred template counts. Generation probabilities in a later analysis came from a VDJ recombination model fitted to out-of-frame rearrangements, and those results were checked against IGoR. A later analysis scored TCR-TCR, TCR-HLA and TCR-CMV co-occurrence with hypergeometric tests, applying a repertoire-size bias correction to TCR pairs. False discovery rates were estimated in a later analysis by permuting HLA or CMV assignments 20 times. In a later analysis, co-occurring TCRs were grouped using DBSCAN, and TCRdist sequence similarity was added for clustering within HLA-allele-positive subsets. Repertoires with fewer than 30,000 or more than 120,000 public chains, plus five repertoires with anomalous nucleotide sharing, were excluded from co-occurrence clustering. The table was pulled from immuneACCESS by TCRdb, which kept in-frame rearrangements only. Such tables lose some clones; where checked, under half of the loss comes from unresolved V genes, and the rest has no known cause. V and J calls and clone size come straight from that table; D and trimming were deduced from the DNA. This sample is represented by 210,000 or so clones; roughly four fifths of them were singletons. Together, the top ten hold approximately 1.5% of the sample.

There are 14 amino acids in the CDR3, from cysteine to phenylalanine inclusive. Just the 42-base CDR3 DNA is kept, in frame starting at base 1. Trimming accounts for 7 bases at V and 4 bases at J, while the number of junction bases matched to no gene is 9. CDR1 MDHEN and CDR2 SYDVKM were looked up in the germline V gene. This entry belongs to a study of cytomegalovirus exposure and HLA in healthy donors (dated by TCRdb to about 2017). Broadly, across the study: In an earlier analysis of 587 of the donors, 250 to 350 Gb of sequence data and 95 million to 130 million unique TCR beta sequences from 150 million to 200 million T cells were reported. The study profiled the T cell repertoires of under 850 subjects by immunosequencing and related them to cytomegalovirus serostatus. Four or five DR-DQ haplotypes were treated as single units for association and clustering because of strong linkage in the cohort. To predict cytomegalovirus infection status, the study combined high-throughput TCR immunosequencing, statistical association of individual TCRs with disease status, and machine learning. Rather than drawing on any new phenotypic data, the later analysis identified candidate immune exposures from TCR beta sequences and the way those sequences occurred across donors. In a later analysis, previously published TCR beta repertoires from 666 donors were re-analyzed and high-resolution HLA genotyping was added so that TCR occurrence patterns could be studied. Donor age, sex, ethnicity and CMV serostatus were compiled alongside the repertoire data. Of the roughly 400 genotyped donors, over 65% fell in the genetic ancestry cluster associated with self-reported Caucasian donors. Typing coverage differed by locus: A, B, C, DRB1 and DQB1 were typed in about 620-630 donors, DQA1 in about 560, DPA1 in 606, and DPB1 in roughly 470. Every repertoire in the discovery cohort had been generated on one and the same sequencing platform. Along with the approximately 650-subject first cohort, a separate validation cohort of some 130 different subjects was used. Class I and class II HLA loci were covered by the typing at four-digit resolution. In a later genetic analysis, genome-wide SNP genotypes for about three fifths of the 666 donors were used, and that subset was treated as a discovery cohort. To decide whether each TCR beta V gene segment behaved as functional or pseudogenic, an earlier analysis of some 540 of the donors relied on high-throughput TCR beta sequencing. Among roughly 400 genotyped donors of the cohort, an average of approximately 240,000 unique TCR beta nucleotide sequences was sequenced per donor, of which about 19% were non-productive. An early release that covered fewer than 800 HLA-typed donors contained approximately 300 gigabases of sequencing data and about 84 million unique TCR sequences. The study aimed to test whether signatures of past pathogen exposure could be identified by cataloging public T cell receptors.

In total, approximately 700 healthy bone marrow donors made up the cohort. Cohort members were all nominally healthy when sampled, although unrecorded immune exposures were likely present. The donor was CMV seronegative and was included in the group of under 450 seronegative cohort members. A peripheral blood sample was collected from each donor, and TCR beta sequencing was performed on peripheral blood mononuclear cells. Genomic DNA was extracted from the blood cell samples with the Qiagen DNeasy Blood Extraction Kit. What the authors observed across the whole study: Correlated functional status among segregating V segments might reflect linkage disequilibrium, but an unknown experimental factor could not be ruled out. The 87-base-pair reads could not distinguish some IMGT-functional V segments, including TRBV6-2 and TRBV6-3, so those segments were excluded. Approximately 18 rarely observed V segments, including chromosome 9 orphons, were excluded from the earlier analysis of almost 600 of the donors because counts were too low. According to the authors, the approach could potentially be generalized to other disease states and immunological phenotypes. A total of fewer than 200 TCR beta chains were listed by the study as associated with cytomegalovirus. In a later genetic analysis, a missense DCLRE1C variant was associated with V-gene and J-gene trimming of TCR beta chains, and the association was replicated in an independent cohort. In this cohort, only TCR beta chains were sequenced, and detectable features were limited by the absence of alpha or paired-chain data. CMV serostatus was the only immune exposure information available for the cohort. The classifier was reported to diagnose cytomegalovirus status with high specificity and sensitivity in both the original and validation cohorts. The presence/absence analyses assumed that sequencing depth was roughly uniform across donors, and that assumption may not be true. A cluster of highly shared sequence variants was judged likely to represent a technical artifact of the sequencing pipeline. In a later analysis, the rate of TCR association differed among HLA loci, with DRB1 alleles having the most associated TCRs and HLA-C alleles having the fewest. Because some donors lacked HLA typing at each locus, the association tests relied only on the typed subset. In vitro tests confirmed that a few of the cytomegalovirus-associated TCR beta chains recognize cytomegalovirus antigens. When HLA alleles, especially DR and DQ, strongly co-occurred, attributing TCR associations to individual alleles was difficult. Most TCR sequences were observed very rarely across donors, whereas some public TCRs were present in many individuals. In a later analysis, HLA-associated TCR beta chains were found to be more clonally expanded and to have lower generation probabilities than equally common non-associated chains. A further reported finding was that TCR beta sequences accurately predicted the HLA-A and HLA-B alleles for most subjects in the first cohort. In an earlier analysis of some 550 of the donors, most TCR beta V segments were observed in productive rearrangements about 90% or about 30% of the time, broadly matching IMGT annotations. Most CMV-associated TCR beta chains appeared to be HLA-restricted in a later analysis, and the HLA associations seemed to be driven largely by CMV exposure. Several of the top co-occurrence clusters appeared to be linked to parvovirus B19, influenza, CMV and Epstein-Barr virus, according to a later analysis. A later analysis associated roughly 17,000 TCR beta sequences with specific HLA alleles at a false discovery rate of 0.05. Compared with the approximately 600-donor mean, donors in an Asian-associated ancestry cluster had fewer N-insertions in productive TCRs, according to a later genetic analysis.

The sequenced sample was PBMCs. This chain is built from TRBV28 and TRBJ1-2; 7 nucleotides in the junction match TRBD1. The receptor was derived from a girl aged 5-17 years in good health and CMV-seronegative. The CDR3 amino acid sequence is: CASIPGGTVYGYTF. The DNA sequence is as follows: TGTGCCAGCATCCCAGGGGGGACGGTCTATGGCTACACCTTC.